The 10 T cell receptor beta chains listed next were all sequenced from one sample in a study of cytomegalovirus exposure and HLA in healthy donors (dated by TCRdb to 2015 to 2018). The library was generated by the immunoSEQ multiplex PCR assay. For the multiplex PCR, a mixture combining 60 forward primers for TCR Vbeta segments and 13 reverse primers for TCR Jbeta segments was used. Sourced from immuneACCESS, this table was stored by TCRdb with only in-frame sequences that have V and J called. A share of the clones is absent; for the studies checked, an unresolved V gene accounts for under half, and the remainder has no known explanation. This sample comprises approximately 110,000 clones, 80% of them detected only once. The top ten hold 0.2% to 0.3% of the sample. The specimen sequenced was PBMCs. The receptors were sampled from a man aged 45-60 years in good health and CMV-seronegative.

This chain uses TRBV4-3 with TRBJ1-1, with 8 positions matching TRBD1. Germline trimming cut 1 base from V and 3 bases from J; bases unmatched to any gene: 4. From germline, CDR1 is LGHNA and CDR2 YSLEER. The CDR3 covers 15 residues. The DNA for the CDR3 is TGCGCCAGCAGCCAAGCAGGGGGCCGGGACACTGAAGCTTTCTTT. The encoded protein is CASSQAGGRDTEAFF.

The chain links TRBV6-1 to TRBJ2-7, with D uncertain. This CDR3 spans 15 amino acids. V was trimmed by 6 bases and J by 0 bases, leaving 15 bases between them. Germline CDR1 is MNHNS and CDR2 is SASEGT. The CDR3 reads CASSAPTRSSYEQYF. CDR3 nucleotide sequence: TGTGCCAGCAGCGCACCTACTCGGAGCTCCTACGAGCAGTACTTC.

The chain links TRBV11-2 to TRBJ1-4; a possible D gene is TRBD1 (5 bases). V was trimmed by 4 bases and J by 7 bases, leaving 7 bases between them. There are 12 residues in the CDR3. The germline CDR1 and CDR2 sequences are SGHAT and FQNNGV. The CDR3 spells CASSWDFEKLFF. DNA of the CDR3: TGTGCCAGCAGCTGGGACTTTGAAAAACTGTTTTTT. Full variable domain (outside the CDR3, taken from reference TRBV11-2 and TRBJ1-4): EAGVAQSPRYKIIEKRQSVAFWCNPISGHATLYWYQQILGQGPKLLIQFQNNGVVDDSQLPKDRFSAERLKGVDSTLKIQPAKLEDSAVYLCASSWDFEKLFFGSGTQLSVL.

This clone is a singleton in its sample. The chain couples TRBV28 to TRBJ2-3; D call uncertain. The CDR3 is made up of 14 amino acids. V dropped 8 bases and J dropped 7 bases, with 19 bases sitting between them. Germline CDR1 MDHEN, CDR2 SYDVKM. In nucleotides, the CDR3 is TGTGCCAGCGGTGGCGCTGACTTAGGTTATACGCAGTATTTT. Its translation: CASGGADLGYTQYF.

This sequence joins TRBV27 and TRBJ2-7; D ambiguous. CDR3 length equals 13 residues. Per germline, CDR1 MNHEY and CDR2 SMNVEV (reference sequence). V was pared by 5 bases and J by 1 base, with 9 bases between. Here the CDR3 reads CASSILFSYEQYF. Written as DNA, the CDR3 is TGTGCCAGCAGTATTCTGTTTTCCTACGAGCAGTACTTC.

The V and J genes are TRBV5-1 and TRBJ2-5, with D possibly TRBD2 on 6 matching bases. The CDR3 length is 14 residues. V was clipped by 1 base and J by 5 bases, with 12 bases between them. CDR1 is SGHRS and CDR2 is YFSETQ in the germline V gene. The DNA for the CDR3 is TGCGCCAGCAGCTTGCGGGACTTTCAGGAGACCCAGTACTTC. Translation gives CASSLRDFQETQYF.

The V gene is TRBV7-2, the J gene TRBJ2-5; possible D gene TRBD2, 7 bases. Trimming stripped 6 bases from V and 5 bases from J, with 16 bases between. The germline V gene has CDR1 SGHTA and CDR2 FQGNSA. The CDR3 has 14 amino acids. As DNA, the CDR3 is TGTGCCAGCAGGACAGGACTAGGCGCGGAGACCCAGTACTTC. As protein: CASRTGLGAETQYF.

The gene calls are TRBV19 and TRBJ1-1; D might be TRBD1 (5 bases). CDR3 size: 17 residues. With 5 bases removed from V and 1 base from J, the gap between germline ends came to 20 bases. Germline V lookup: CDR1 LNHDA, CDR2 SQIVND (reference sequence). CDR3 nucleotide sequence: TGTGCCAGTAGTTACTCGGGACTCGGGGCCCCGAACACTGAAGCTTTCTTT. Translating it yields CASSYSGLGAPNTEAFF.

V gene TRBV5-6 combines with J gene TRBJ2-3; 9 nucleotides line up with TRBD1. Germline V gives CDR1 SGHDT, CDR2 YYEEEE. The CDR3 covers 15 residues. V gave up 4 bases and J gave up 1 base; unmatched junction bases: 4. The CDR3 bases are TGTGCCAGCAGCGCAAACAGGGGGCGCACAGATACGCAGTATTTT. Translation gives CASSANRGRTDTQYF.

This clone has just one count. The chain carries TRBV4-1 and TRBJ1-1; D is undetermined. With 0 bases removed from V and 9 bases from J, the gap between germline ends came to 14 bases. The CDR3 extends over 14 amino acids. Germline V gene data show CDR1 as MGHRA and CDR2 as YSYEKL. The CDR3 DNA is TGCGCCAGCAGCCAAGATCGGGGTCCCTACCAAGCTTTCTTT. This translates into CASSQDRGPYQAFF.